This is a list of T cell receptor beta chains from one sample in a study of cytotoxic CD8 clonotypes in ibrutinib-treated CLL. Assay: immunoSEQ multiplex PCR; the TCRdb copy retains only in-frame clones and omits some. This repertoire shows approximately 330,000 clones, about 80% found once; its top ten account for about 6.3%. The material was PBMCs, obtained before ibrutinib treatment. The receptors here all came from a human donor with chronic lymphocytic leukemia. Each CDR3 is given with its conserved first and last residue. A D gene is named only where the DNA matches it firmly. Clone size is given for some rows only: seen once, a few or many times, or a class if the clone is expanded.

D gene	V gene	J gene	clone size	CDR3 protein	CDR3 DNA
.	TRBV7-6	TRBJ2-7	.	CASSPQPGTVFPEQYF	TGTGCCAGCAGCCCTCAACCCGGGACGGTCTTTCCCGAGCAGTACTTC
.	TRBV2	TRBJ2-3	.	CASRLVSGTDTQYF	TGTGCCAGCAGACTAGTGTCGGGCACAGATACGCAGTATTTT
TRBD1	TRBV15	TRBJ1-2	.	CATSRDGLDRDIHTF	TGTGCCACCAGCAGAGATGGTCTGGACAGGGACATTCACACCTTC
TRBD1	TRBV10-2	TRBJ2-5	once	CASGRDRVQKETQYF	TGCGCCAGCGGACGGGACAGGGTCCAAAAGGAGACCCAGTACTTC
TRBD1	TRBV30	TRBJ1-5	.	CAWSDSTTGWRNQPQHF	TGTGCCTGGAGTGATTCGACGACAGGGTGGCGGAATCAGCCCCAGCATTTT
TRBD2	TRBV7-3	TRBJ2-3	.	CASSLFRPTSGRFTDTQYF	TGTGCCAGCAGCTTATTTAGGCCAACTAGCGGGAGATTTACAGATACGCAGTATTTT
TRBD2	TRBV19	TRBJ2-7	few	CASSRKREKDYEQYF	TGTGCCAGTAGTAGGAAGCGGGAGAAAGACTACGAGCAGTACTTC
.	TRBV9	TRBJ2-7	few	CASSVSRFDEQYF	TGTGCCAGCAGCGTATCTAGGTTCGACGAGCAGTACTTC
TRBD1	TRBV7-3	TRBJ2-2	.	CASSLDRVGTGELFF	TGTGCCAGCAGCTTAGACAGGGTTGGCACCGGGGAGCTGTTTTTT
TRBD1	TRBV11-2	TRBJ2-1	.	CASSWDRSGSEQFF	TGTGCCAGCAGCTGGGACAGGTCCGGCAGTGAGCAGTTCTTC